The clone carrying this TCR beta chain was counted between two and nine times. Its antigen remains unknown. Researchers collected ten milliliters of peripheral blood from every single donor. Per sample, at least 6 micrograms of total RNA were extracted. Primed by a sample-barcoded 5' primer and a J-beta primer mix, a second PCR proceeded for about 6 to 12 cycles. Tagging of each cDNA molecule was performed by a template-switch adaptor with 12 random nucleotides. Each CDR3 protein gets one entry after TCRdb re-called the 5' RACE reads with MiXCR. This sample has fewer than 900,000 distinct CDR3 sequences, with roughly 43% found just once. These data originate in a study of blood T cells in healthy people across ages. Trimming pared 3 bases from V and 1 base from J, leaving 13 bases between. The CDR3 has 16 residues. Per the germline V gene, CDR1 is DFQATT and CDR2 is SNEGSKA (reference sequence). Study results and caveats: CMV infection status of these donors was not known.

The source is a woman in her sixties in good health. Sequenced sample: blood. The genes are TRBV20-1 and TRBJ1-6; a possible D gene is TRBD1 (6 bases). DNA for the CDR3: TGCAGTGCTAGGGGCGGGGGGCAATCCTATAATTCACCCCTCCACTTT. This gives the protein CSARGGGQSYNSPLHF.